Following are 13 T cell receptor beta chains from one sample sequenced in a study of blood T cell repertoires in COVID-19. Profiling relied on immunoSEQ multiplex PCR, and the TCRdb table lists in-frame clones only, not all of them. This sample has roughly 230,000 clones, with 65% to 90% found just once. The sample was peripheral blood. Receptors were obtained from a woman aged 45 to 65 with acute or convalescent COVID-19.

The chain employs TRBV29-1 and TRBJ2-3, with 10 bases aligning to TRBD1. The junction had 5 bases not matched to a gene; V was cut back by 5 bases and J by 0 bases. In germline, CDR1 is SQVTM, CDR2 ANQGSEA. This CDR3 has 15 residues. Here the CDR3 reads CSVRQGAYSTDTQYF. DNA of the CDR3: TGCAGCGTTCGACAGGGGGCTTATAGCACAGATACGCAGTATTTT.

The chain's CDR3 is CASSRTGRGADTQYF. The CDR3 DNA sequence: TGTGCCAGCAGCAGGACGGGGAGGGGAGCAGATACGCAGTATTTT. This chain connects TRBV5-4 to TRBJ2-3; TRBD2 aligns across 7 bases. Germline CDR1 and CDR2: SGHNT and YYREEE (reference sequence). Trimming took 4 bases from V and 4 from J; bases not matched to a gene: 9. The CDR3 extends over 15 amino acids.

The CDR3 reads CASSHGQSQETQYF. DNA of the CDR3: TGTGCCAGCAGCCACGGACAGTCCCAAGAGACCCAGTACTTC. The chain joins TRBV5-4 to TRBJ2-5; tentatively, D is TRBD1 (6 bases). This CDR3 contains 14 residues. V was cut by 4 bases and J by 1 base, with 11 bases left in between. Germline CDR1 SGHNT, CDR2 YYREEE (reference sequence).

The chain recombines TRBV11-2 with TRBJ1-2, with D possibly TRBD1 on 6 matching bases. Trimming pared 4 bases from V and 7 bases from J, leaving 13 bases between. Germline-derived CDR1 and CDR2 are SGHAT and FQNNGV. The CDR3 is made up of 13 amino acids. This CDR3 is CASSSLQGSGYTF. CDR3 coding DNA: TGTGCCAGCAGCTCACTACAGGGAAGTGGCTACACCTTC.

The chain employs TRBV2 and TRBJ2-2, with D possibly matching TRBD1 (5 bases). Germline V gene sequence: CDR1 SNHLY, CDR2 FYNNEI. The CDR3 runs 14 residues. V gave up 4 bases and J gave up 1 base, with 7 bases separating them. The CDR3 spells CASSAGRNTGELFF. Written as DNA, the CDR3 is TGTGCCAGCAGTGCAGGGCGGAACACCGGGGAGCTGTTTTTT.

In DNA, the CDR3 is TGTGCCAGCAGCGGCACTAGCGGGAGGACGTTAATCACAGATACGCAGTATTTT. Protein product: CASSGTSGRTLITDTQYF. The V gene is TRBV5-4, the J gene TRBJ2-3, with 12 bases that match TRBD2. The J segment lost 2 bases and the V segment lost 4 bases, leaving 11 bases of the junction unmatched. The germline CDR1 and CDR2 sequences are SGHNT and YYREEE (reference sequence). The CDR3 has 18 residues.

The CDR3 loop reads CASSLGADYTEAFF. The CDR3, as DNA: TGTGCCAGCAGCTTAGGTGCGGATTACACTGAAGCTTTCTTT. V usage is TRBV7-2 and J usage is TRBJ1-1; the D is unclear. Germline CDR1 is SGHTA and CDR2 is FQGNSA. The CDR3 covers 14 residues. Deletions cut 1 base from V and 3 bases from J, with 9 bases between.

This clone was recorded once. The chain recombines TRBV5-1 with TRBJ1-5, with D possibly being TRBD1 (5 bases). Germline CDR1 and CDR2: SGHRS and YFSETQ. The V end lost 0 bases, the J end lost 1 base, and 8 bases lay between the germline ends. This CDR3 region has 15 residues. The CDR3 DNA reads as TGCGCCAGCAGCTTGGAGGGGTTGAGCAATCAGCCCCAGCATTTT. Its protein product is CASSLEGLSNQPQHF.

The CDR3 DNA reads TGCGCCAGCAGCCAAGATGGGGGGGCCGGACAGCCCCAGCATTTT. Translating it yields CASSQDGGAGQPQHF. This chain links TRBV4-3 with TRBJ1-5; D is perhaps TRBD1 (6 bases). Germline V gene lookup returns CDR1 LGHNA and CDR2 YSLEER. V lost 0 bases to trimming and J lost 7 bases, with 13 bases between them. The CDR3 runs to 15 residues.

The chain joins TRBV30 to TRBJ1-1, with 7 bases aligning to TRBD1. The CDR3 contains 13 residues. The ends lost 0 bases at V and 11 bases at J; junction bases unmatched: 9. Per germline, CDR1 GTSNPN and CDR2 SVGIG (reference sequence). The CDR3 reads CAWSVHRGQGAFF. CDR3 nucleotides: TGTGCCTGGAGTGTGCACAGGGGCCAGGGGGCTTTCTTT.

This clone was seen only once. The V gene is TRBV10-2, the J gene TRBJ2-7; 7 bases are shared with TRBD1. The CDR3 spans 15 residues. Germline CDR1 and CDR2: WSHSY and SAAADI. The V gene end was trimmed by 2 bases and the J gene end by 5 bases; junction bases not matched to a gene: 9. Here the CDR3 reads CASSEGPGGDHEQYF. The CDR3 DNA follows: TGCGCCAGCAGTGAGGGTCCAGGGGGTGACCACGAGCAGTACTTC.

V is TRBV5-4 and J is TRBJ2-3; 13 positions agree with TRBD2. V shed 4 bases and J 1 base; nucleotides not matched to a gene: 6. The CDR3 has 17 residues. Looked up from germline, CDR1 is SGHNT and CDR2 is YYREEE (reference sequence). The DNA for the CDR3 is TGTGCCAGCAGCCGCCTACTAGCGGGAGGGGGCACAGATACGCAGTATTTT. It translates to CASSRLLAGGGTDTQYF.

The rearrangement joins TRBV3-1 (or the pseudogene TRBV3-2) to TRBJ2-3; 11 bases fit TRBD2. Unmatched junction bases numbered 10, after V lost 4 bases and J lost 7 bases. Per germline, CDR1 LGHDT and CDR2 YNNKEL (reference sequence). The CDR3 is 16 amino acids. This chain's CDR3 is CASSPVLTSGTNTQYF. The CDR3 bases are TGTGCCAGCAGCCCTGTCTTGACTAGCGGGACGAATACGCAGTATTTT.